A single sample gave rise to the 12 T cell receptor beta chains below, sequenced in a study of Graves' ophthalmopathy and Graves' hyperthyroidism. RNA transcripts were the template, and TCR beta CDR3 regions were amplified from them. Second-round multiplex PCR came after a first-round RT-PCR that employed HTBI primers. One entry per CDR3 protein results from TCRdb running MiXCR on the multiplex PCR reads. The repertoire holds 900,000 to 1,200,000 distinct CDR3 sequences, with about two fifths as singletons. Sequencing input: peripheral blood or thyroid tissue (not recorded which). These receptors all stem from an adult man with Graves' hyperthyroidism.

In its sample, this clonotype was seen once. One end of the junction is discordant with germline, which a read error may explain. The chain recombines TRBV10-2 with TRBJ2-5; D perhaps matches TRBD1 (5 bases). The J call is doubtful: the DNA matches TRBJ2-7 better. This CDR3 spans 16 amino acids. From germline, CDR1 is WSHSY and CDR2 SAAADI. The CDR3 spells CASSFSPSRRDYEQYF. CDR3 DNA sequence: TGTGCCAGCAGTTTTTCCCCCTCCCGCAGGGACTACGAGCAGTACTTC.

This clonotype was seen repeatedly, ten times or more. This rearrangement joins TRBV9 to TRBJ1-3; TRBD1 aligns across 8 bases. CDR1 and CDR2 from the germline V gene are SGDLS and YYNGEE. The CDR3 is 16 residues long. The ends lost 6 bases at V and 7 bases at J; junction bases unmatched: 15. CDR3 nucleotides: TGTGCCAGCACCCCGTCGCAGGGGGCGTTTGGCAACACCATATATTTT. It yields the protein CASTPSQGAFGNTIYF.

This clonotype occurred many times. V gene TRBV19 combines with J gene TRBJ1-1; D is unclear. Looked up from germline, CDR1 is LNHDA and CDR2 is SQIVND (reference sequence). Trimming removed 5 bases at V and 0 bases at J, with 10 bases between. The CDR3 has 14 amino acids. CDR3 region: CASSRTLMNTEAFF. CDR3 nucleotide sequence: TGTGCCAGTAGTCGGACGTTAATGAACACTGAAGCTTTCTTT.

This clonotype was recorded at least ten times. The chain recombines TRBV12-3 or TRBV12-4 with TRBJ1-1; D remains ambiguous. The CDR3 has 13 amino acids. Between the trimmed V and J ends, which lost 7 bases and 0 bases, there was a span of 9 bases. CDR3 residues: CASTITLNTEAFF. The CDR3 coding sequence is TGTGCCAGCACCATTACGTTGAACACTGAAGCTTTCTTT.

The V and J genes are TRBV6-2 or TRBV6-3 and TRBJ2-7; TRBD2 matches 8 bases. The V and J ends lost 5 bases and 11 bases, in that order; junction bases with no gene match: 14. The CDR3 length is 14 residues. The V gene's germline CDR1 is MNHEY and CDR2 SVGEGT. The CDR3 sequence: CASSPSRLAPRKYF. The DNA of the CDR3 is TGTGCCAGCAGTCCGTCAAGACTAGCGCCTAGAAAGTACTTC.

V and J are TRBV25-1 and TRBJ2-7; weak D call: TRBD1 (7 bases). Per germline, CDR1 MGHDK and CDR2 SYGVNS. The ends were cut back, 8 bases at V and 9 bases at J, with 17 bases in the middle. The CDR3 consists of 12 residues. In nucleotides, the CDR3 is TGTGCCAGCGTAGACCGACAGGGAGGGCAGTACTTC. The encoded protein is CASVDRQGGQYF.

Many counts were recorded for this clonotype. The gene calls are TRBV2 and TRBJ1-5; D uncertain. The V gene lost 6 bases and the J gene lost 0 bases, with 12 bases spanning the gap. Germline loops: CDR1 SNHLY, CDR2 FYNNEI. The CDR3 covers 15 residues. The CDR3 here is CASRGGPNSNQPQHF. The CDR3 bases are TGTGCCAGCAGGGGAGGTCCAAATAGCAATCAGCCCCAGCATTTT.

The chain recombines TRBV2 with TRBJ2-7; D is possibly TRBD1 or TRBD2 (5 bases each). Trimming left V 5 bases short and J 2 bases short, with 19 bases between. The germline V gene has CDR1 SNHLY and CDR2 FYNNEI. The CDR3 spans 16 residues. The CDR3 DNA sequence: TGTGCCAGCAGTCCCATAGACAGTGGAGGAGCCTACGAGCAGTACTTC. Its translation: CASSPIDSGGAYEQYF.

A word on this clonotype: At one boundary the junction diverges from the germline segment, which might be a read error. The rearrangement links TRBV14 to TRBJ2-5, with 7 bases aligning to TRBD2. The CDR3 contains 13 residues. Germline values: CDR1 SGHDN, CDR2 FVKESK. DNA of the CDR3: TGTGCCAGCGGCTCGTCGGGGCGGGAGACCCGGTACTTC. It encodes CASGSSGRETRYF.

The rearrangement links TRBV11-2 to TRBJ2-7; the D gene is possibly TRBD2 (5 bases). Germline CDR1 is SGHAT and CDR2 is FQNNGV. Trimming stripped 8 bases from V and 0 bases from J, with 14 bases between. The CDR3 is 14 residues long. The CDR3, as DNA: TGTGCCAGCTCTGCCGGGGTTAGCTCCTACGAGCAGTACTTC. Amino acids: CASSAGVSSYEQYF. Variable domain in full (rest from reference TRBV11-2 and TRBJ2-7): EAGVAQSPRYKIIEKRQSVAFWCNPISGHATLYWYQQILGQGPKLLIQFQNNGVVDDSQLPKDRFSAERLKGVDSTLKIQPAKLEDSAVYLCASSAGVSSYEQYFGPGTRLTVT.

At least ten counts were recorded for this clonotype. The rearrangement links TRBV10-3 to TRBJ2-5; 7 positions agree with TRBD1. This CDR3 is built from 15 residues. Germline lookup yields CDR1 ENHRY and CDR2 SYGVKD. The V and J ends lost 8 bases and 1 base, in that order; junction bases with no gene match: 10. DNA for the CDR3: TGTGCCATCTCATTGACGACAGGGCCCCAAGAGACCCAGTACTTC. Translation: CAISLTTGPQETQYF.

This clonotype was seen many times. No conserved phenylalanine or tryptophan ends this CDR3, so it is likely a read error. No DNA is shown, since the ends of the CDR3 on it are uncertain; the CDR3 is the one TCRdb lists. The CDR3: CASSPRTSGVVEA. The V and J genes are TRBV13 and TRBJ2-7; the D call in the table, TRBD2, was not verified against the DNA. The CDR3 has 13 residues if both end residues are counted. Germline V gives CDR1 PRHDT, CDR2 FYEKMQ (reference sequence).